The 4 T cell receptor beta chains in this list originate from one sample, sequenced in a study of cytomegalovirus exposure and HLA in healthy donors. The PCR ran on 60 Vbeta and 13 Jbeta primers. The data were produced by immunoSEQ multiplex PCR, yet TCRdb's version contains in-frame clones alone and is incomplete. Among roughly 180,000 clones listed, almost 85% were seen once. Sequenced input: PBMCs. These receptors were obtained from a man younger than 40 in good health and CMV-seronegative.

This chain connects TRBV4-1 to TRBJ2-7; a possible D gene is TRBD2 (6 bases). V was cut by 0 bases and J by 7 bases, with 16 bases left in between. CDR1 is MGHRA and CDR2 is YSYEKL in the germline V gene. CDR3 size: 15 residues. CDR3 sequence: CASSQEEGSWSEQYF. CDR3 DNA: TGCGCCAGCAGCCAAGAGGAGGGTTCGTGGAGTGAGCAGTACTTC.

The CDR3 DNA is TGTGCCAGCAGCTCCCCAAACAGGAACACTGAAGCTTTCTTT. Protein: CASSSPNRNTEAFF. The chain carries TRBV11-2 and TRBJ1-1; D gene unclear. This CDR3 has 14 amino acids. Germline V CDR1 and CDR2: SGHAT, FQNNGV. V gave up 4 bases and J gave up 1 base, with 10 bases separating them.

The chain is built from TRBV28 and TRBJ1-6, with TRBD1 as a possible D gene (6 bases). Between the trimmed V and J ends, which lost 2 bases and 8 bases, there was a span of 10 bases. CDR1 and CDR2 (germline): MDHEN, SYDVKM. The length of the CDR3 is 14 residues. CDR3 coding DNA: TGTGCCAGCAGTTTACCCAGGGGTGATTCACCCCTCCACTTT. This gives the protein CASSLPRGDSPLHF.

The chain is built from TRBV18 and TRBJ1-2; D might be TRBD1 (6 bases). In germline, CDR1 is KGHSH, CDR2 LQKENI. The V and J ends lost 5 bases and 1 base respectively, with 26 bases between them. The CDR3 covers 19 residues. The CDR3 coding sequence is TGTGCCAGCTCAAAGAGGACAGACGGCGGTGGCAAGGGTAACTATGGCTACACCTTC. It specifies CASSKRTDGGGKGNYGYTF.